These 16 T cell receptor beta chains came from one sample sequenced in a study of spatial heterogeneity in lung cancer. TCRdb passed the 5' RACE reads through MiXCR, listing each CDR3 protein once. The table shows almost 75,000 distinct CDR3 sequences, with about an eighth occurring only once. Indicated time point: sample taken at primary tumor resection. Without sorting, whole RNA was sequenced from tumor, nontumor lung or frozen PBMC. This sample comprised PBMCs, obtained at surgery. These TCRs come from a male donor with early-stage non-small cell lung cancer.

This clonotype was counted a few times. This chain joins TRBV20-1 and TRBJ1-4; 7 nucleotides agree with TRBD1. V lost 3 bases, J lost 8 bases, and 15 bases stayed unmatched. The V gene's germline CDR1 is DFQATT and CDR2 SNEGSKA (reference sequence). The CDR3 covers 16 residues. The CDR3 DNA reads as TGCAGTGCTAGCCCTGTAATACAGGGGATAAGGGAAAAACTGTTTTTT. Protein sequence: CSASPVIQGIREKLFF.

There are a few counts of this clonotype. This chain uses TRBV14 with TRBJ1-1; no reliable D call. V lost 5 bases and J 5 bases, leaving 18 bases between the germline ends. The CDR3 runs to 15 residues. CDR1 and CDR2 (germline): SGHDN, FVKESK. The chain's CDR3 is CASSARSGRGTEAFF. CDR3 DNA: TGTGCCAGCAGCGCCCGTAGTGGGCGAGGTACTGAAGCTTTCTTT.

This clonotype was seen repeatedly, ten times or more. The chain carries TRBV25-1 and TRBJ1-2, with D maybe TRBD1 (5 bases). CDR1 and CDR2 from the germline V gene are MGHDK and SYGVNS. Trimming cost V 4 bases and J 6 bases, with 15 bases left between them. The CDR3 runs 14 residues. The CDR3 reads CASSGGTEIHGYTF. CDR3 in DNA: TGTGCCAGCAGTGGTGGGACTGAGATACATGGCTACACCTTC.

This clonotype was counted a few times. CDR3 amino acids: CASSQEQGTGEFNSPLHF. The CDR3, as DNA: TGTGCCAGCAGCCAAGAACAAGGGACAGGAGAATTTAATTCACCCCTCCACTTT. The V and J genes are TRBV3-1 and TRBJ1-6; 8 bases are shared with TRBD1. Germline lookup yields CDR1 LGHDT and CDR2 YNNKEL (reference sequence). The CDR3 totals 18 residues. The J segment lost 6 bases and the V segment lost 0 bases, leaving 10 bases of the junction unmatched.

The V call is TRBV24-1, the J call TRBJ2-2; D assignment may be TRBD1 or TRBD2 (5 bases each). The CDR3 totals 14 residues. Looked up from germline, CDR1 is KGHDR and CDR2 is SFDVKD. Trimming stripped 2 bases from V and 4 bases from J, with 7 bases between. In DNA, the CDR3 is TGTGCCACCAGTGATTGGGACGGCACCGGGGAGCTGTTTTTT. Protein: CATSDWDGTGELFF.

This clonotype has more than one count but fewer than ten. The genes are TRBV27 and TRBJ1-1; D gene ambiguous. CDR3 length: 11 residues. V lost 5 bases, J lost 7 bases, and 8 bases lay in between. Germline CDR1 reads MNHEY; CDR2 reads SMNVEV (reference sequence). DNA of the CDR3: TGTGCCAGCAGTGATTACAGTGAAGCTTTCTTT. Residues: CASSDYSEAFF.

V is TRBV27 and J is TRBJ1-5, with D unresolved. V shed 4 bases and J shed 2 bases, with 15 bases lying between them. The CDR3 extends over 16 amino acids. Per the germline V gene, CDR1 is MNHEY and CDR2 is SMNVEV (reference sequence). The CDR3 DNA follows: TGTGCCAGCAGTTCTACAGAGGCGGTAGGCAATCAGCCCCAGCATTTT. It is translated as CASSSTEAVGNQPQHF.

Many counts were recorded for this clonotype. The chain joins TRBV7-3 to TRBJ2-2; D gene unclear. Germline values: CDR1 SGHTA, CDR2 FQGTGA. V shed 3 bases and J shed 6 bases, with 11 bases lying between them. CDR3 length: 14 residues. CDR3 nucleotide sequence: TGTGCCAGCAGCTTGAACAGAATGGCCGGGGAGCTGTTTTTT. Its protein is CASSLNRMAGELFF.

The chain joins TRBV7-9 to TRBJ1-1; a possible D gene is TRBD1 (5 bases). This CDR3 region has 12 residues. Between the trimmed V and J ends, which lost 4 bases and 7 bases, there was a span of 10 bases. Germline V CDR1 and CDR2: SEHNR, FQNEAQ (reference sequence). The CDR3 DNA reads TGTGCCAGCAGCTCGCCGGGGGGTGAAGCTTTCTTT. Translated, it gives CASSSPGGEAFF.

On this clonotype itself: A much larger clone lies one base from this, so it may be a read error. V gene TRBV29-1 combines with J gene TRBJ2-1; TRBD1 might be the D (6 bases). Germline lookup yields CDR1 SQVTM and CDR2 ANQGSEA. Trimming cost V 8 bases and J 0 bases, with 20 bases left between them. This CDR3 is 16 amino acids long. The CDR3 coding sequence is TGCAGCATTTCTTCAGGGGAAGCGGACTCCTACAATGAGCAGTTCTTC. As protein: CSISSGEADSYNEQFF.

Only a few counts were recorded for this clonotype. CDR3 residues: CASSPSPGTGNLDTQYF. In nucleotides, the CDR3 is TGCGCCAGCAGCCCGAGTCCCGGGACAGGGAATTTAGATACGCAGTATTTT. The chain has TRBV5-1 and TRBJ2-3, with TRBD1 matching over 9 bases. The CDR3 is 17 amino acids. V shed 4 bases and J 5 bases; nucleotides not matched to a gene: 14. CDR1 and CDR2 from the germline V gene are SGHRS and YFSETQ. Complete variable domain (other parts from reference TRBV5-1 and TRBJ2-3): KAGVTQTPRYLIKTRGQQVTLSCSPISGHRSVSWYQQTPGQGLQFLFEYFSETQRNKGNFPGRFSGRQFSNSRSEMNVSTLELGDSALYLCASSPSPGTGNLDTQYFGPGTRLTVL.

This chain connects TRBV29-1 to TRBJ1-1, with D unresolved. V lost 7 bases and J 7 bases, leaving 16 bases between the germline ends. Per the germline V gene, CDR1 is SQVTM and CDR2 is ANQGSEA. The CDR3 runs to 12 residues. Here the CDR3 reads CSATPGWLEAFF. The CDR3 region has the DNA TGCAGCGCCACTCCGGGGTGGCTTGAAGCTTTCTTT.

The CDR3 region has the DNA TGTGCCAGCTTCGACCGGGGATTTAACACAGATACGCAGTATTTT. Its translation: CASFDRGFNTDTQYF. J is TRBJ2-3 and V is TRBV6-2 or TRBV6-3; perhaps TRBD2 as D (5 bases). The V end lost 8 bases, the J end lost 2 bases, and 17 bases lay between the germline ends. Germline assignment: CDR1 MNHEY and CDR2 SVGEGT. The CDR3 is 15 amino acids.

The chain employs TRBV6-2 or TRBV6-3 and TRBJ1-1, with 7 bases aligning to TRBD1. With V trimmed by 7 bases and J by 0 bases, 8 bases remained unmatched. The CDR3 is 15 residues long. The germline gives CDR1 MNHEY, CDR2 SVGEGT. The CDR3 reads CASITTGRLNTEAFF. The CDR3 nucleotides read TGTGCCAGCATTACGACAGGGAGATTGAACACTGAAGCTTTCTTT.

The chain combines TRBV12-3 or TRBV12-4 with TRBJ2-1, with no clear D. This CDR3 comprises 13 residues. Trimming shortened V by 5 bases and J by 4 bases, and 9 bases separated the two germline ends. The chain's CDR3 is CASSPLGYNEQFF. The CDR3 nucleotides read TGTGCCAGCAGTCCATTGGGGTACAATGAGCAGTTCTTC.

There are many counts of this clonotype. J is TRBJ2-7 and V is TRBV10-3; D not certain. Germline CDR1 reads ENHRY; CDR2 reads SYGVKD. The CDR3 length is 13 residues. Trimming left V 4 bases short and J 5 bases short, with 12 bases between. Written as DNA, the CDR3 is TGTGCCATCAGTGTTCTGGGCCTGGACGAGCAGTACTTC. This gives the protein CAISVLGLDEQYF.